Listed below are T cell receptor beta chains from one sample, sequenced in a study of OX40 agonist ivuxolimab in advanced cancers. TCRdb's table, derived via immunoSEQ multiplex PCR, lists solely in-frame clones and lacks some. The table has about 150,000 clones, approximately 94% seen once. Specimen: CD4+ or CD8+ T cells sorted from blood, collected in a trial of the OX40 agonist ivuxolimab. Receptors were obtained from an adult with an advanced solid tumor such as melanoma, head and neck, liver or kidney cancer. The CDR3 runs from the conserved cysteine through the conserved F or W. D genes are given only for firm matches. Expanded clones are given a class, and other clones once, few, many or no size at all.

J: TRBJ2-7
size: -
D: TRBD2
V: TRBV4-2
CDR3: CASSQDVREGYEQYF
DNA: TGTGCCAGCAGCCAAGATGTACGGGAGGGCTACGAGCAGTACTTC

J: TRBJ1-5
size: -
D: TRBD1
V: TRBV6-6
CDR3: CASSRGQGMFQPQHF
DNA: TGTGCCAGCAGTCGGGGACAGGGAATGTTTCAGCCCCAGCATTTT

J: TRBJ2-5
size: -
D: -
V: TRBV2
CDR3: CASSGPLPQYF
DNA: TGTGCCAGCAGCGGGCCCTTGCCCCAGTACTTC

J: TRBJ1-2
size: -
D: TRBD1
V: TRBV6-1
CDR3: CASRTGGGYTF
DNA: TGTGCCAGCCGGACAGGGGGCGGCTACACCTTC

J: TRBJ1-3
size: -
D: -
V: TRBV18
CDR3: CASSPPLGMGGNTIYF
DNA: TGTGCCAGCTCACCACCGTTGGGAATGGGGGGAAACACCATATATTTT

J: TRBJ1-6
size: -
D: -
V: TRBV21-1
CDR3: CASSKNWWGRRIPLHF
DNA: TGTGCCAGCAGCAAGAATTGGTGGGGCCGCCGGATCCCCCTCCACTTT

J: TRBJ2-5
size: -
D: -
V: TRBV27
CDR3: CASSSRLQETQYF
DNA: TGTGCCAGCAGTTCCCGACTCCAAGAGACCCAGTACTTC

J: TRBJ2-7
size: -
D: TRBD1
V: TRBV7-9
CDR3: CASSPGDRAHEQYF
DNA: TGTGCCAGCAGCCCCGGGGACAGGGCCCACGAGCAGTACTTC

J: TRBJ2-7
size: -
D: TRBD2
V: TRBV19
CDR3: CASSPLLRDYSYEQYF
DNA: TGTGCCAGTAGTCCCCTCCTCCGGGACTACTCCTACGAGCAGTACTTC

J: TRBJ1-3
size: -
D: -
V: TRBV5-1
CDR3: CASSPGRSSGNTIYF
DNA: TGCGCCAGCAGCCCCGGACGTAGCTCTGGAAACACCATATATTTT

J: TRBJ2-3
size: -
D: TRBD1
V: TRBV4-3
CDR3: CASSQGRGTGGTDTQYF
DNA: TGCGCCAGCAGCCAAGGTCGGGGGACAGGGGGCACAGATACGCAGTATTTT

J: TRBJ2-5
size: -
D: TRBD2
V: TRBV5-4
CDR3: CASKLQASGYQETQYF
DNA: TGTGCCAGCAAGCTTCAGGCTAGCGGATACCAAGAGACCCAGTACTTC

J: TRBJ1-3
size: -
D: -
V: TRBV10-3
CDR3: CAIRGGAGNTIYF
DNA: TGTGCCATCCGAGGGGGGGCGGGAAACACCATATATTTT

J: TRBJ2-1
size: once
D: -
V: TRBV7-2
CDR3: CASSLGPRIYNEQFF
DNA: TGTGCCAGCAGCTTAGGCCCTAGGATCTACAATGAGCAGTTCTTC

J: TRBJ1-2
size: -
D: TRBD1
V: TRBV5-4
CDR3: CASRTGPYGYTF
DNA: TGTGCCAGCAGGACAGGGCCCTATGGCTACACCTTC

J: TRBJ1-1
size: -
D: -
V: TRBV7-6
CDR3: CASSPAFRLRGEAFF
DNA: TGTGCCAGCAGCCCGGCCTTCCGTTTAAGGGGTGAAGCTTTCTTT

J: TRBJ2-2
size: few
D: TRBD2
V: TRBV6-5
CDR3: CASRVSGSNTGELFF
DNA: TGTGCCAGCAGGGTGAGCGGGAGTAACACCGGGGAGCTGTTTTTT

J: TRBJ2-2
size: -
D: TRBD1
V: TRBV18
CDR3: CASSLDRGRTGELFF
DNA: TGTGCCAGCTCGCTGGACAGGGGAAGGACCGGGGAGCTGTTTTTT

J: TRBJ2-7
size: -
D: -
V: TRBV19
CDR3: CASSGQGDYEQYF
DNA: TGTGCCAGTTCGGGACAAGGGGACTACGAGCAGTACTTC

J: TRBJ2-7
size: -
D: -
V: TRBV7-2
CDR3: CASEGGGFSSYEQYF
DNA: TGTGCCAGCGAGGGTGGCGGTTTCTCCTCCTACGAGCAGTACTTC

J: TRBJ2-7
size: -
D: -
V: TRBV5-1
CDR3: CASSLGGGPEQYF
DNA: TGCGCCAGCAGCTTGGGGGGAGGACCCGAGCAGTACTTC

J: TRBJ2-1
size: -
D: TRBD1
V: TRBV15
CDR3: CATVPGGSYNEQFF
DNA: TGTGCCACAGTTCCAGGGGGCTCCTACAATGAGCAGTTCTTC

J: TRBJ2-7
size: -
D: -
V: TRBV20-1
CDR3: CSASGRYEQYF
DNA: TGCAGTGCATCGGGCAGATACGAGCAGTACTTC

J: TRBJ1-6
size: -
D: -
V: TRBV5-6
CDR3: CASSLEGSGSPLHF
DNA: TGTGCCAGCAGCTTGGAGGGGTCTGGTTCACCCCTCCACTTT

J: TRBJ2-1
size: once
D: -
V: TRBV27
CDR3: CASSPAPSGEQFF
DNA: TGTGCCAGCAGTCCCGCGCCTAGTGGTGAGCAGTTCTTC

J: TRBJ2-1
size: -
D: -
V: TRBV7-3
CDR3: CASSRGERYNEQFF
DNA: TGTGCCAGCAGCCGGGGAGAAAGATACAATGAGCAGTTCTTC

J: TRBJ2-5
size: -
D: TRBD1
V: TRBV2
CDR3: CASRRQGASETQYF
DNA: TGTGCCAGCAGGCGGCAGGGGGCTTCTGAGACCCAGTACTTC

J: TRBJ1-2
size: -
D: -
V: TRBV9
CDR3: CASSVDTGPYGYTF
DNA: TGTGCCAGCAGCGTAGATACGGGCCCTTATGGCTACACCTTC

J: TRBJ1-6
size: -
D: -
V: TRBV25-1
CDR3: CASSEESSYNSPLHF
DNA: TGTGCCAGCAGTGAAGAGAGCTCCTATAATTCACCCCTCCACTTT

J: TRBJ2-7
size: -
D: TRBD2
V: TRBV6-5
CDR3: CASSGGGGGYEQYF
DNA: TGTGCCAGCAGCGGGGGGGGCGGTGGCTACGAGCAGTACTTC

J: TRBJ1-3
size: -
D: -
V: TRBV7-9
CDR3: CASTREKGSGNTIYF
DNA: TGTGCCAGCACAAGGGAAAAGGGCTCTGGAAACACCATATATTTT

J: TRBJ2-6
size: -
D: -
V: TRBV29-1
CDR3: CSVEGAGANVLTF
DNA: TGCAGCGTTGAAGGCGCTGGGGCCAACGTCCTGACTTTC

J: TRBJ2-7
size: once
D: TRBD1
V: TRBV5-5
CDR3: CASSAGQGANYEQYF
DNA: TGTGCCAGCAGCGCGGGACAGGGGGCGAATTACGAGCAGTACTTC

J: TRBJ1-2
size: -
D: -
V: TRBV5-6
CDR3: CASSLAGGSDGYTF
DNA: TGTGCCAGCAGCTTGGCCGGAGGGAGCGATGGCTACACCTTC

J: TRBJ2-1
size: once
D: -
V: TRBV7-2
CDR3: CASSLAHRGLGPRTQFF
DNA: TGTGCCAGCAGCTTAGCGCATCGGGGTTTAGGGCCCCGGACGCAGTTCTTC

J: TRBJ1-5
size: -
D: -
V: TRBV6-6
CDR3: CASSPGSSNQPQHF
DNA: TGTGCCAGCAGTCCAGGGTCTAGCAATCAGCCCCAGCATTTT

J: TRBJ1-5
size: -
D: TRBD1
V: TRBV27
CDR3: CASSARDRGKPQHF
DNA: TGTGCCAGCAGTGCCCGGGACAGGGGGAAGCCCCAGCATTTT

J: TRBJ1-5
size: -
D: -
V: TRBV7-2
CDR3: CASSPTGASNQPQHF
DNA: TGTGCCAGCAGCCCGACGGGGGCCAGCAATCAGCCCCAGCATTTT

J: TRBJ2-7
size: -
D: -
V: TRBV6-5
CDR3: CASSSRESSYEQYF
DNA: TGTGCCAGCAGTTCCCGGGAGAGCTCCTACGAGCAGTACTTC

J: TRBJ2-7
size: -
D: TRBD1
V: TRBV7-2
CDR3: CASSLTGGSSYEQYF
DNA: TGTGCCAGCAGCTTGACAGGGGGCAGCTCCTACGAGCAGTACTTC